Listed here are 8 T cell receptor beta chains from one sample, sequenced in a study of T-cell memory formation after mild COVID-19. TCRdb redid the calling of the 5' RACE reads with MiXCR, one entry per CDR3 protein. The profile shows about 260,000 distinct CDR3 sequences, roughly a sixth of them singletons. The sample taken for sequencing was PBMCs or a T cell subset sorted from them (not recorded which). These receptors originate from a man younger than 30 who had mild COVID-19 (a few samples of this study predate the infection). Cell type and time point are not known.

In this sample, this clonotype turned up a few times. This chain joins TRBV4-1 and TRBJ2-7; D possibly corresponds to TRBD1 (7 bases). Germline V gene data show CDR1 as MGHRA and CDR2 as YSYEKL. The CDR3 loop spans 13 amino acids. V was pared by 4 bases and J by 5 bases, with 12 bases between. CDR3: CASSPGRGDEQYV. DNA for the CDR3: TGCGCCAGCAGCCCCGGCAGGGGGGACGAGCAGTACGTC.

This clonotype was observed a few times. The chain is built from TRBV7-9 and TRBJ1-4, with a weak D call TRBD1 (5 bases). The CDR3 extends over 17 amino acids. The V end lost 1 base, the J end lost 2 bases, and 14 bases lay between the germline ends. Germline assignment: CDR1 SEHNR and CDR2 FQNEAQ (reference sequence). The CDR3 bases are TGTGCCAGCAGCTTAGTGAGGGGCGGCTTGACTAATGAAAAACTGTTTTTT. It encodes CASSLVRGGLTNEKLFF.

The CDR3 protein is CASSSPIGRQGPQHF. The CDR3 DNA is TGTGCCAGCAGTTCACCTATCGGGCGGCAGGGGCCCCAGCATTTT. The chain is built from TRBV28 and TRBJ1-5; a possible D gene is TRBD1 (5 bases). The V gene lost 4 bases and the J gene lost 9 bases, with 19 bases spanning the gap. The CDR3 consists of 15 residues. Germline V gives CDR1 MDHEN, CDR2 SYDVKM.

This clonotype was recorded once. Here the CDR3 DNA reads TGCGCCAGCAGCTTGAGTGAGTCAACTAATGAAAAACTGTTTTTT. As protein: CASSLSESTNEKLFF. The chain links TRBV5-1 to TRBJ1-4; D unresolved. Germline assignment: CDR1 SGHRS and CDR2 YFSETQ. The CDR3 is 15 residues long. V was clipped by 1 base and J by 0 bases, with 7 bases between them.

This chain links TRBV10-3 with TRBJ2-3; D possibly uses TRBD1 or TRBD2 (6 bases each). The germline V gene encodes CDR1 ENHRY and CDR2 SYGVKD. The ends were cut back, 11 bases at V and 1 base at J, with 13 bases in the middle. The CDR3 spans 13 residues. CDR3 loop: CAGRDTGTDTQYF. DNA of the CDR3: TGTGCCGGGCGGGACACCGGCACAGATACGCAGTATTTT.

The chain combines TRBV7-9 with TRBJ2-1, with D possibly being TRBD2 (5 bases). Germline assignment: CDR1 SEHNR and CDR2 FQNEAQ (reference sequence). Trimming cost V 3 bases and J 9 bases, with 15 bases left between them. CDR3 length equals 14 residues. DNA for the CDR3: TGTGCCAGCAGCTTCGTGCTCCCAGGAGGTGAGCAGTTCTTC. The encoded protein is CASSFVLPGGEQFF.

This chain links TRBV5-1 with TRBJ2-1; TRBD1 might be the D (6 bases). The CDR3 contains 16 residues. Between the trimmed V and J ends, which lost 4 bases and 3 bases, there was a span of 17 bases. Germline V gene data show CDR1 as SGHRS and CDR2 as YFSETQ. The DNA of the CDR3 is TGCGCCAGCAGCCGGACGACAGGAGGCGGCTACAATGAGCAGTTCTTC. It specifies CASSRTTGGGYNEQFF. Together with reference TRBV5-1 and TRBJ2-1, the CDR3 gives the full variable domain: KAGVTQTPRYLIKTRGQQVTLSCSPISGHRSVSWYQQTPGQGLQFLFEYFSETQRNKGNFPGRFSGRQFSNSRSEMNVSTLELGDSALYLCASSRTTGGGYNEQFFGPGTRLTVL.

The CDR3 nucleotides read TGTGCCAGTATTAAGGAAATGAACACTGAAGCTTTCTTT. Translated: CASIKEMNTEAFF. The chain recombines TRBV19 with TRBJ1-1; D ambiguous. V gave up 7 bases and J gave up 0 bases, with 9 bases separating them. Germline values: CDR1 LNHDA, CDR2 SQIVND (reference sequence). The CDR3 spans 13 residues.